This T cell receptor (beta chain) appears in the sequencing data of a study of blood T cell repertoires in COVID-19. Germline V gives CDR1 MDHEN, CDR2 SYDVKM. Trimming cost V 2 bases and J 10 bases; bases outside gene matches: 4. This CDR3 comprises 14 residues. Sequenced by immunoSEQ multiplex PCR; TCRdb stores in-frame clones only, minus some. The sample has over 80,000 clones; 79% are singletons. The chain joins TRBV28 to TRBJ2-1, with TRBD2 matching over 11 bases. The sequencing sample was made of peripheral blood. The receptor was isolated from an elderly woman with active or convalescent COVID-19. DNA of the CDR3: TGTGCCAGCAGTTTAACTAGCGGGAGAAGGGAGCAGTTCTTC. Translation: CASSLTSGRREQFF.